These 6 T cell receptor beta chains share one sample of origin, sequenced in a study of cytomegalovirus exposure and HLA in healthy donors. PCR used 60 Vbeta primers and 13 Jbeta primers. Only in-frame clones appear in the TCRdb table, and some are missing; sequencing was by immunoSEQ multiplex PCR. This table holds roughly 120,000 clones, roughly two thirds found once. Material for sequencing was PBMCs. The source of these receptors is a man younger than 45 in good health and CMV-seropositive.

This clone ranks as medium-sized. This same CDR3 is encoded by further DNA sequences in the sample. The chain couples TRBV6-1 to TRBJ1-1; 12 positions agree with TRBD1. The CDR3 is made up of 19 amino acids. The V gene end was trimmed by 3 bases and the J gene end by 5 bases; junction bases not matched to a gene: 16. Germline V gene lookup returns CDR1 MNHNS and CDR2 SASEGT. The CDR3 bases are TGTGCCAGCAGTGAGGGGACAGGGGGCTTTTTTGTGTCTGGGACTGAAGCTTTCTTT. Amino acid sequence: CASSEGTGGFFVSGTEAFF.

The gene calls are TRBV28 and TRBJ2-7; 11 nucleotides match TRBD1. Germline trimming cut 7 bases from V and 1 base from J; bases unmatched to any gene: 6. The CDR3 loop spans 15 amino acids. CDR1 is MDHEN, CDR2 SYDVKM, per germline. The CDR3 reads CASIPGDRGSYEQYF. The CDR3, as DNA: TGTGCCAGCATCCCTGGGGACAGGGGGTCCTACGAGCAGTACTTC.

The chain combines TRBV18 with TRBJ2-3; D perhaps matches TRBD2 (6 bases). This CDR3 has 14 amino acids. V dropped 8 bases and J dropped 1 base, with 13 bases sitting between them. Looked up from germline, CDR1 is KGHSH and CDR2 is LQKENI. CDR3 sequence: CASRRDRRTDTQYF. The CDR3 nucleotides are TGTGCCAGCCGGAGGGATCGCCGCACAGATACGCAGTATTTT. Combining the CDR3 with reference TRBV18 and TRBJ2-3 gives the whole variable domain NAGVMQNPRHLVRRRGQEARLRCSPMKGHSHVYWYRQLPEEGLKFMVYLQKENIIDESGMPKERFSAEFPKEGPSILRIQQVVRGDSAAYFCASRRDRRTDTQYFGPGTRLTVL.

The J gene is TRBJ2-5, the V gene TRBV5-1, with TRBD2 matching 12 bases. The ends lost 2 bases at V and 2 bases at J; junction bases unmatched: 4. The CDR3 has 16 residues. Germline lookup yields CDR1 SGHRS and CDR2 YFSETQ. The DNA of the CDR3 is TGCGCCAGCAGCTTCGGGACTAGCGGGTTTCAAGAGACCCAGTACTTC. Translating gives CASSFGTSGFQETQYF.

The CDR3 DNA reads TGTGCCAGCAGTGGACGACAGGGGGTGGCCGGGGAGCTGTTTTTT. This codes for CASSGRQGVAGELFF. The chain combines TRBV6-1 with TRBJ2-2, with 9 nucleotides matching TRBD1. This CDR3 has 15 amino acids. Per the germline V gene, CDR1 is MNHNS and CDR2 is SASEGT. V gave up 4 bases and J gave up 6 bases; unmatched junction bases: 6.

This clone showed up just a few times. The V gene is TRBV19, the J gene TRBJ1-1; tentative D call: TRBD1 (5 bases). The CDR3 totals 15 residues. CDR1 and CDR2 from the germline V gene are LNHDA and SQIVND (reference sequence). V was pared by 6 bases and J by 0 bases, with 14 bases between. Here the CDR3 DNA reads TGTGCCAGTAGCTGGGGGAGGACAATGAACACTGAAGCTTTCTTT. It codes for CASSWGRTMNTEAFF. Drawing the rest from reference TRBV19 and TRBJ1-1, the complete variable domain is DGGITQSPKYLFRKEGQNVTLSCEQNLNHDAMYWYRQDPGQGLRLIYYSQIVNDFQKGDIAEGYSVSREKKESFPLTVTSAQKNPTAFYLCASSWGRTMNTEAFFGQGTRLTVV.